What follows are 7 T cell receptor beta chains derived from one specimen sequenced in a study of Ad26.COV2.S vaccination and SARS-CoV-2 variants. The treatment: around 19 received Ad26.COV2.S at low or high dose, single or two shots; several received placebo; per-sample allocation not given. Collection of the samples took place on day 63 after the first injection of vaccine or placebo. The protocol was immunoSEQ multiplex PCR, while the TCRdb copy is restricted to in-frame clones and leaves out a portion. Of 300,000 to 400,000 clones listed, 88% were seen once; the top ten hold approximately 5.9%. Material: peripheral blood, obtained in a trial of Ad26.COV2.S vaccine versus placebo. These receptor sequences come from a person between 18 and 59 years old who received the Ad26.COV2.S COVID-19 vaccine or a placebo.

V usage is TRBV3-1 (or the pseudogene TRBV3-2) and J usage is TRBJ2-5, with a weak D call TRBD1 (5 bases). The V end lost 4 bases, the J end lost 2 bases, and 11 bases lay between the germline ends. The CDR3 runs to 14 residues. Germline values: CDR1 LGHDT, CDR2 YNNKEL (reference sequence). CDR3 DNA: TGTGCCAGCAGCCCAGGGTTACGGCAAGAGACCCAGTACTTC. Protein: CASSPGLRQETQYF.

The chain combines TRBV4-1 with TRBJ2-3, with D perhaps matching TRBD1 (6 bases). The V gene's germline CDR1 is MGHRA and CDR2 YSYEKL. With 8 bases removed from V and 3 bases from J, the gap between germline ends came to 15 bases. The CDR3 sequence is 14 residues long. The CDR3 nucleotides are TGCGCCAGCCGCTCTGTCGGGACAACAGATACGCAGTATTTT. Residues: CASRSVGTTDTQYF.

The J gene is TRBJ2-3, the V gene TRBV11-2, with 7 bases matching TRBD1. Germline CDR1 and CDR2: SGHAT and FQNNGV. With 5 bases clipped from V and 4 bases from J, the junction kept 6 bases outside the gene matches. CDR3 size: 14 residues. The CDR3 loop reads CASSIGTVADTQYF. The DNA of the CDR3 is TGTGCCAGCAGCATCGGGACAGTTGCAGATACGCAGTATTTT.

The CDR3 nucleotides read TGTGCCAGCAGCCTCGGGACAGGTGATAACTATGGCTACACCTTC. Translating gives CASSLGTGDNYGYTF. The chain is built from TRBV3-1 (or the pseudogene TRBV3-2) and TRBJ1-2, with 8 bases lining up with TRBD1. J lost 1 base, V lost 4 bases, and 5 bases had no gene match. The CDR3 sequence is 15 residues long. Germline values: CDR1 LGHDT, CDR2 YNNKEL (reference sequence).

V is TRBV7-2 and J is TRBJ2-2; 11 positions match TRBD2. This CDR3 region has 15 residues. After removal of 5 bases from V and 5 bases from J, the junction contained 4 bases not matched to a gene. Looked up from germline, CDR1 is SGHTA and CDR2 is FQGNSA. The CDR3 nucleotides are TGTGCCAGCAGCCCATCTAGCGGGAGGACCGGGGAGCTGTTTTTT. Translation: CASSPSSGRTGELFF.

The table lists this clone with a few counts. The V and J genes are TRBV5-1 and TRBJ1-5; D possibly corresponds to TRBD1 (6 bases). The germline V and J ends were trimmed by 1 base and 3 bases, with 11 bases remaining between them. This CDR3 is 15 amino acids long. Germline V gene sequence: CDR1 SGHRS, CDR2 YFSETQ. Written as DNA, the CDR3 is TGCGCCAGCAGCTTGATGGGGGCCTCCAATCAGCCCCAGCATTTT. As protein: CASSLMGASNQPQHF.

This CDR3 reads CASSPRAQGHFYEQYF. As DNA, the CDR3 is TGTGCCAGCAGCCCCCGGGCCCAGGGACATTTCTACGAGCAGTACTTC. This sequence joins TRBV7-3 and TRBJ2-7; a weak D match, TRBD1 (6 bases). There are 16 residues in the CDR3. Trimming removed 5 bases from V and 3 bases from J, with 20 bases in between. Germline CDR1 and CDR2: SGHTA and FQGTGA. Drawing the rest from reference TRBV7-3 and TRBJ2-7, the complete variable domain is GAGVSQTPSNKVTEKGKYVELRCDPISGHTALYWYRQSLGQGPEFLIYFQGTGAADDSGLPNDRFFAVRPEGSVSTLKIQRTERGDSAVYLCASSPRAQGHFYEQYFGPGTRLTVT.